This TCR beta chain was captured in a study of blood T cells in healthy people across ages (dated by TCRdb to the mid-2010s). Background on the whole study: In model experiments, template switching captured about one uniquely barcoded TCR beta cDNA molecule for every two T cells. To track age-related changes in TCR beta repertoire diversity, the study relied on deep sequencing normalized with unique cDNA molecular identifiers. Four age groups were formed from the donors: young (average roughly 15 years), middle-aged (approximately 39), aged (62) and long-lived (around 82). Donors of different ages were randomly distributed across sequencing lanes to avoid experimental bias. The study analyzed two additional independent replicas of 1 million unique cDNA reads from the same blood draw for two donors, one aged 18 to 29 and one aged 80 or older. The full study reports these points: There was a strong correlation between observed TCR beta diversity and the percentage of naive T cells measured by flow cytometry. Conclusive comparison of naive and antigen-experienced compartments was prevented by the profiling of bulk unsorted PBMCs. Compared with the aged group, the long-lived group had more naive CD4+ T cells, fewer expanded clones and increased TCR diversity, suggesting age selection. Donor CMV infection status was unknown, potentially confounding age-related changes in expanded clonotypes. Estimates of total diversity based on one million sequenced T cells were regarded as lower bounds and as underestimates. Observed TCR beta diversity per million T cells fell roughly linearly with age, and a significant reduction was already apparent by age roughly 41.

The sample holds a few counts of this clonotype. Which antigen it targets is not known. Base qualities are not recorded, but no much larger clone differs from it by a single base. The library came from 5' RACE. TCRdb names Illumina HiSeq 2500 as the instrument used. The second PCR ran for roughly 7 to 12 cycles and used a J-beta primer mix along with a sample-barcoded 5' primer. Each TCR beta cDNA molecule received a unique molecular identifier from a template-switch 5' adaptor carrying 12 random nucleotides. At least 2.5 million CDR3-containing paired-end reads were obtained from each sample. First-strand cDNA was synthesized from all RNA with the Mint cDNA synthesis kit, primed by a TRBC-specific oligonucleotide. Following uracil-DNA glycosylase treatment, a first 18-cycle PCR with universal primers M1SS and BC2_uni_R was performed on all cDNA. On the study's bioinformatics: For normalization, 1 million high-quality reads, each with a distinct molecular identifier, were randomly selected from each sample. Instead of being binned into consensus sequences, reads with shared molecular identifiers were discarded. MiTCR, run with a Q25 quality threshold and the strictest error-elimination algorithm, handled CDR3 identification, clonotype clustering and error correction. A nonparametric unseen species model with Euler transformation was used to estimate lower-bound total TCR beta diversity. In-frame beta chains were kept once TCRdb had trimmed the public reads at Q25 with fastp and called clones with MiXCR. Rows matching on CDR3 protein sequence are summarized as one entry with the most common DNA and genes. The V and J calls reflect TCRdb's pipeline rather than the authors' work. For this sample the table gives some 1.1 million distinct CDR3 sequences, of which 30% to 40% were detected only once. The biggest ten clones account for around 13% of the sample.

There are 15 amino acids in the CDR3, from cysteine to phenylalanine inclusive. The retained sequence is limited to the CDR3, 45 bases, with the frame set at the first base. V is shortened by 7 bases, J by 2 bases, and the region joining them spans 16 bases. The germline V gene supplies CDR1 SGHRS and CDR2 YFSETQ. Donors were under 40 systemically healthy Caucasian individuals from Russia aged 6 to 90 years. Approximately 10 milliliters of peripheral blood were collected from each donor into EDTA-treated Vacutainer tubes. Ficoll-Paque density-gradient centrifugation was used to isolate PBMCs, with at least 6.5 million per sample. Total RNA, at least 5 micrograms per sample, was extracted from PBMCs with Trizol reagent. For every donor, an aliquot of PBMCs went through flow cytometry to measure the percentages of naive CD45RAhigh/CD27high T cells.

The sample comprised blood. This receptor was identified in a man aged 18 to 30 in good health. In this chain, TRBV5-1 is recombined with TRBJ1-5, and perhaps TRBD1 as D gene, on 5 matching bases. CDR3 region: CASSPTGEGNQPQHF. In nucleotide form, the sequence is TGCGCCAGCTCACCTACGGGGGAAGGCAATCAGCCCCAGCATTTT.